This TCR beta chain came from a study of blood T cell repertoires in COVID-19 (dated by TCRdb to the early 2020s). Context from the whole study: The collaborator samples originated in the United States, Italy and Spain and spanned the acute and convalescent phases of COVID-19. A de-identified subject ID, COVID-19 status, age in years and sex were almost always included in the sample metadata. The prospective study material was composed of cDNA or gDNA derived from T cells, B-cell-depleted T cells, or PBMCs. Where available, HLA class I and class II types were obtained from metadata supplied by the sample provider rather than from assay-based typing. The repertoires were made available in a free public database intended to serve as a resource for research on the immune response to SARS-CoV-2. Deeply sampled blood TCRbeta repertoires from subjects exposed to, actively infected with, or recovered from COVID-19 were included in the dataset. The samples were drawn from the first 160 participants of the ongoing ImmuneRACE study and from 1,254 subjects provided by 6 global collaborators.

This clone was detected a few times. This receptor's antigen is unknown. No per-base quality is available; no much larger clone lies one base away. TCRbeta CDR3 regions were amplified from genomic DNA using the immunoSEQ Assay, a bias-controlled multiplex PCR. Regarding the original processing steps: The number of nucleated cells in each sample was estimated from the amplification of reference gene primers within the assay. Sequence reads were collapsed and filtered to measure the absolute abundance of every unique TCRbeta CDR3 rearrangement. Productive Simpson clonality was computed per sample as the square root of Simpson's diversity index over productive rearrangements. TCRdb holds this immuneACCESS table with in-frame rearrangements only. Some clones are missing; in checked studies, unresolved V genes explain under half, and the rest has no known cause. V and J calls and clone size are as listed in that table; D and trimming were resolved from the DNA. Here the sample has about 290,000 clones; more than 80% occur a single time. 3% of the sample is taken by the ten largest.

The paper as a whole reports these results and caveats: The amount of clinical and demographic metadata varied by source and participant and was provided uncurated.

V loses 0 bases, J loses 0 bases, and the germline ends lie 9 bases apart. Measured from the cysteine to the phenylalanine, the CDR3 is 16 residues long. The only DNA kept is the CDR3, 48 bases in frame from the first base. CDR1 LGHNA and CDR2 YSLEER were looked up in the germline V gene. Whole blood was collected in K2EDTA tubes by collaborating institutions according to the institutions' own protocols. For TCRbeta analysis, collaborators shipped samples as frozen whole blood, isolated PBMCs, or DNA extracted from either of those sample types. Sequencing input: peripheral blood. The TCR originated in a woman aged 25 to 45 with active or convalescent COVID-19. The rearranged segments are TRBV4-3 and TRBJ1-3, with the identity of the D gene unclear. The sequenced DNA: TGCGCCAGCAGCCAAGACGCATCGGGCTCTGGAAACACCATATATTTT. Translated, this is CASSQDASGSGNTIYF.